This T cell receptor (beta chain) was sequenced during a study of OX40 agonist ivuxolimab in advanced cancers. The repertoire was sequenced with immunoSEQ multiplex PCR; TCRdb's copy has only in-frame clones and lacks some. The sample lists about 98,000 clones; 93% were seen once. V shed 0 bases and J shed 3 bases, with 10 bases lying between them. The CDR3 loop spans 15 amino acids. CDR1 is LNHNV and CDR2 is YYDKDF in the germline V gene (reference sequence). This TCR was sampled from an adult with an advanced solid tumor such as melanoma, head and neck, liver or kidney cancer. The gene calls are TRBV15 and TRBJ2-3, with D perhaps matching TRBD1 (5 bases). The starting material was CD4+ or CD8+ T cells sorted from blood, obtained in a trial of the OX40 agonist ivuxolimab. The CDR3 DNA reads TGTGCCACCAGCAGAGATTGGGGCGGTACAGATACGCAGTATTTT. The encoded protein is CATSRDWGGTDTQYF.